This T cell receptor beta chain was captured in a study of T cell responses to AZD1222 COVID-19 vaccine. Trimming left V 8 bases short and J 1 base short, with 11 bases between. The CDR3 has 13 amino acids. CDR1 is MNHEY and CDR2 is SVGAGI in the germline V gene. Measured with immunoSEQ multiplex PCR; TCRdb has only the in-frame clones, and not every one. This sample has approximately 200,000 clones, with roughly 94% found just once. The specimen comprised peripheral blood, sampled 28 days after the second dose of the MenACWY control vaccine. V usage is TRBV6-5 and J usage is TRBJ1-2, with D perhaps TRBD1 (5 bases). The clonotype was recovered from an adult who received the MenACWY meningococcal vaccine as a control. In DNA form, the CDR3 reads TGTGCCAGCTCCGACGGGGGTAACTATGGCTACACCTTC. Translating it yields CASSDGGNYGYTF.